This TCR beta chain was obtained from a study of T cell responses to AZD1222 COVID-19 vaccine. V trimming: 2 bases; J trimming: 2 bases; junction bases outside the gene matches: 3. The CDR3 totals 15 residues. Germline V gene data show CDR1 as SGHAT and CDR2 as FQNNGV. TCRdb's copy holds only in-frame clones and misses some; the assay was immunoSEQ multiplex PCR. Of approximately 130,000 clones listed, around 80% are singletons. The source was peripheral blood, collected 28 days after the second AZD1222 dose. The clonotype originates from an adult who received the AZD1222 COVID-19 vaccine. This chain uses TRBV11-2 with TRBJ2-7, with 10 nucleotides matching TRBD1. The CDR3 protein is CASSLLGQGPYEQYF. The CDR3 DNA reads TGTGCCAGCAGCTTATTGGGACAGGGGCCCTACGAGCAGTACTTC.